This T cell receptor beta chain stems from a study of blood T cells in healthy people across ages. Regarding the study as a whole: Calculation of diversity from one million T cells yielded estimates considered to be underestimates. TCR beta diversity, measured per million T cells, fell in a roughly linear way with age.

The CDR3 runs to 18 residues. V gave up 7 bases and J gave up 0 bases, with 19 bases separating them. Germline-derived CDR1 and CDR2 are MNHEY and SMNVEV (reference sequence). There were healthy Caucasian individuals from Russia, aged roughly 6 to 90, serving as donors. For this clonotype: Antigen specificity is unknown.

Through a sample-barcoded 5' primer and a J-beta primer mix, a second PCR was run for roughly 6 to 11 cycles. TCRdb re-derived calls from the 5' RACE reads in MiXCR, one entry per CDR3 protein. The table lists 780,000 or so distinct CDR3 sequences, roughly 53% of them singletons. The sequenced material came from blood. The receptor comes from a man older than 75 in good health. The chain links TRBV27 to TRBJ2-6, with D tentatively TRBD2 (5 bases). The CDR3 DNA sequence: TGTGCCAGCACCTATAAGCCGCCAACTAGCTCTGGGGCCAACGTCCTGACTTTC. Amino acid sequence: CASTYKPPTSSGANVLTF.